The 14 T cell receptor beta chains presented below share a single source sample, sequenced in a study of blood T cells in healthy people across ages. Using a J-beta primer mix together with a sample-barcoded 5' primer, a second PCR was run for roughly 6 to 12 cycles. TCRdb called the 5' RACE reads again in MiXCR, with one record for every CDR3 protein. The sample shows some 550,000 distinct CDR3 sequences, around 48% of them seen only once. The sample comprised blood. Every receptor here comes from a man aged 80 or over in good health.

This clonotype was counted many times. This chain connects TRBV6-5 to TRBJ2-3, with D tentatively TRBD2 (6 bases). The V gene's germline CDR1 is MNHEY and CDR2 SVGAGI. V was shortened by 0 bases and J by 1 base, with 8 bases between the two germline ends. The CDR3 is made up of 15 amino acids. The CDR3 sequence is CASSYSGGGTDTQYF. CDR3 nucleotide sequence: TGTGCCAGCAGTTACTCGGGGGGAGGCACAGATACGCAGTATTTT.

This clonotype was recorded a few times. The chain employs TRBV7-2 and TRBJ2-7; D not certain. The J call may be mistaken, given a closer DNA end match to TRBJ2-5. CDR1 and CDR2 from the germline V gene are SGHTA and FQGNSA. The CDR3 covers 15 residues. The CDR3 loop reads CASSLANARKETQYF. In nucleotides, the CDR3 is TGTGCCAGCAGCTTAGCGAATGCCAGAAAAGAGACCCAGTACTTC.

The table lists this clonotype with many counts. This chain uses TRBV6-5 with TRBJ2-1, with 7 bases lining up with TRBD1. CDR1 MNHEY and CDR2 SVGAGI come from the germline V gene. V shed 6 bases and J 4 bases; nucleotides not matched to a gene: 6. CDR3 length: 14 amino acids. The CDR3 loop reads CASRTPGGYNEQFF. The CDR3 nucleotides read TGTGCCAGCAGAACCCCAGGGGGATACAATGAGCAGTTCTTC.

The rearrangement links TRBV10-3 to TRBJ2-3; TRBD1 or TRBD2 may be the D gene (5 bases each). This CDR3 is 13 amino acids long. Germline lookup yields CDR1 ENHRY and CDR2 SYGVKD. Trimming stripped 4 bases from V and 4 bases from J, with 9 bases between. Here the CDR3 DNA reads TGTGCCATCAGTGTACGGGGCCCAGATACGCAGTATTTT. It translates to CAISVRGPDTQYF.

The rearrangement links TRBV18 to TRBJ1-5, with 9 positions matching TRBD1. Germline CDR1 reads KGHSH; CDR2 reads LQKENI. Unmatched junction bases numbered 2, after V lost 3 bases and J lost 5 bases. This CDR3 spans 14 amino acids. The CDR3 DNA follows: TGTGCCAGCTCACCTGGGACAGGGTATCAGCCCCAGCATTTT. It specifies CASSPGTGYQPQHF.

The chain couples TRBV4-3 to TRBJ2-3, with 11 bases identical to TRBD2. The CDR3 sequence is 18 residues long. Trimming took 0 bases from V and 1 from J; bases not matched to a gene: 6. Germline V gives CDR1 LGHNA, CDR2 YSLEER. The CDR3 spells CASSQEITGLAGTDTQYF. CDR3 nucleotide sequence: TGCGCCAGCAGCCAAGAAATCACGGGACTAGCGGGCACAGATACGCAGTATTTT.

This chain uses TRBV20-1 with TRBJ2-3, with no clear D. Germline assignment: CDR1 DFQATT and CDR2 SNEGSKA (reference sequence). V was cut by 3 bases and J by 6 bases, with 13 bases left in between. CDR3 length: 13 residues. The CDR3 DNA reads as TGCAGTGCTAGGAGAAGGGTTTTGGATACGCAGTATTTT. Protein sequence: CSARRRVLDTQYF.

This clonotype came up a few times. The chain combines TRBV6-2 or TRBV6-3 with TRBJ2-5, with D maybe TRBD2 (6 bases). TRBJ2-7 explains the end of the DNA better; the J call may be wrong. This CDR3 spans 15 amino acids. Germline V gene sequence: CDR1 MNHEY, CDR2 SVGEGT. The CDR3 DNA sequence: TGTGCCAGCAGTTACTCGAAGGGCAGGGAGGCCGAGCAGTACTTC. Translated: CASSYSKGREAEQYF.

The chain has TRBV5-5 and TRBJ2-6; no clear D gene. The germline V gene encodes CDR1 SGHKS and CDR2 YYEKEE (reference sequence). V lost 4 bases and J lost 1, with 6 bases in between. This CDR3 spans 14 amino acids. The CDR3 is CASSPESGANVLTF. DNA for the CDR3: TGTGCCAGCAGCCCAGAATCTGGGGCCAACGTCCTGACTTTC.

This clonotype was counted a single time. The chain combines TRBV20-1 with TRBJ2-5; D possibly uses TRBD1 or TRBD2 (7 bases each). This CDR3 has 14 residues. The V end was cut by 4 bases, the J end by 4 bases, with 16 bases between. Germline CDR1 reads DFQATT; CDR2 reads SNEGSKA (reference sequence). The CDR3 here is CSATRGGGGETQYF. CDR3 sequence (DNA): TGCAGTGCTACTCGAGGGGGCGGGGGAGAGACCCAGTACTTC.

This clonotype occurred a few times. The CDR3 loop is CATWPSTTSGANVLTF. DNA for the CDR3: TGTGCGACGTGGCCTAGTACCACCTCTGGGGCCAACGTCCTGACTTTC. V is TRBV7-2 and J is TRBJ2-6; D is ambiguous. The CDR3 loop spans 16 amino acids. The V gene's germline CDR1 is SGHTA and CDR2 FQGNSA.

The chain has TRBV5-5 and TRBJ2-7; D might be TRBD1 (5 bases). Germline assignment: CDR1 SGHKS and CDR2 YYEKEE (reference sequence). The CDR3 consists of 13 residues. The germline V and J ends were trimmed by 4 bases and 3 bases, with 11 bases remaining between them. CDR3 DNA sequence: TGTGCCAGCAGCGCGGTGCAGGGCTACGAGCAGTACTTC. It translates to CASSAVQGYEQYF.

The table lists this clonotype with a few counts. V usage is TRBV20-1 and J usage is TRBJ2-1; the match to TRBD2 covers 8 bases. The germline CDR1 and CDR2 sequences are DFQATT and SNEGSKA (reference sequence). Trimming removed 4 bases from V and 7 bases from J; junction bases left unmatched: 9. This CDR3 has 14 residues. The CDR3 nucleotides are TGCAGTGCTACATCCCCAAGCGGGAGTAATGAGCAGTTCTTC. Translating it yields CSATSPSGSNEQFF.

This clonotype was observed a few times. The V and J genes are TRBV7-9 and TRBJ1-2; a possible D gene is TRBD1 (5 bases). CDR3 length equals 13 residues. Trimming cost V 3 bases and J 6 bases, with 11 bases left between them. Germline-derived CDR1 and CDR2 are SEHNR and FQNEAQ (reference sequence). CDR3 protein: CASSFRGGDGYTF. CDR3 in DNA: TGTGCCAGCAGCTTTCGTGGAGGGGATGGCTACACCTTC.